This T cell receptor (beta chain) came from a study of blood T cell repertoires in COVID-19 (dated by TCRdb to the early 2020s). General notes on the study: Samples from collaborators originated in the United States, Italy and Spain and spanned both the acute and convalescent phases of COVID-19. Sample metadata almost always included a de-identified subject ID, COVID-19 status, age in years and sex. Where HLA class I and class II types were available, the types were taken from metadata supplied by the sample provider, not from assay-based typing. The samples were drawn from two sources: the first 160 participants of the ongoing ImmuneRACE study, and 1,254 subjects contributed by 6 global collaborators. The prospective study material was composed of cDNA or gDNA derived from T cells, B-cell-depleted T cells, or PBMCs. The repertoires were released in a freely available public database intended as a resource for research on the immune response to SARS-CoV-2. Deeply sampled blood TCRbeta repertoires from subjects exposed to, actively infected with, or recovered from COVID-19 were included in the dataset. General conclusions and limits of the study: Clinical and demographic metadata were provided uncurated, with the amount varying by source and participant.

To note about this clone: The antigen it binds to is not known. Nothing much larger sits one base from this clone, and base qualities are not available.

TCRbeta CDR3 regions were amplified from genomic DNA by means of the immunoSEQ Assay, a bias-controlled multiplex PCR. Under the source paper's analysis protocol: Within the assay, amplification of reference gene primers was used to estimate how many nucleated cells each sample contained. To quantify the absolute abundance of each unique TCRbeta CDR3 rearrangement, sequence reads were collapsed and filtered. For each sample, productive Simpson clonality was calculated by taking the square root of Simpson's diversity index across productive rearrangements. The immuneACCESS repertoire file appears here via TCRdb, limited to in-frame rearrangements. These files lack a portion of the clones; in checked studies, under half of the deficit traces to unresolved V genes, and the cause of the others is not known. V and J calls and clone size are copied from that table; D and trimming were computed from the DNA. The sample profile shows under 25,000 clones; 87% of them were found once. The ten largest clones capture about 8% of the sample.

Each collaborating institution followed its own protocols to collect whole blood in K2EDTA tubes. For TCRbeta analysis, collaborators shipped samples as frozen whole blood, isolated PBMCs, or DNA extracted from either of those sample types. The CDR3, cysteine through phenylalanine, is 13 amino acids long. Only the CDR3 portion is preserved as DNA: 39 bases, with reading frame beginning at the first base. Looking up the germline V gene yields CDR1 LGHNA and CDR2 YSLEER. V is cut by 4 bases and J by 2 bases, and the space between the germline ends is 6 bases. The clonotype was recovered from a human donor with active COVID-19. The donor label of this sample is uncertain. The material sequenced was peripheral blood. The chain is encoded by TRBV4-3 joined to TRBJ1-5; the D gene is perhaps TRBD1, from 5 matching bases. The sequence in DNA is TGCGCCAGCAGCCCCAGGGGCAATCAGCCCCAGCATTTT. This codes for CASSPRGNQPQHF.